The 30 T cell receptor beta chains below all came from one sample that was sequenced in a study of OX40 agonist ivuxolimab in advanced cancers. Clones were read by immunoSEQ multiplex PCR, and TCRdb kept only the in-frame ones, dropping some. This sample has approximately 38,000 clones; approximately 92% occur once, and the top ten carry roughly 9.8%. The sample in question was CD4+ or CD8+ T cells sorted from blood, obtained in a trial of the OX40 agonist ivuxolimab. The receptors were sampled from an adult with an advanced solid tumor such as melanoma, head and neck, liver or kidney cancer.

The J gene is TRBJ1-1, the V gene TRBV6-6; 8 bases map to TRBD1. Germline CDR1 is MNHNY and CDR2 is SVGAGI (reference sequence). This CDR3 contains 15 residues. V was clipped by 2 bases and J by 0 bases; unmatched bases: 2. The CDR3 nucleotides are TGTGCCAGCAGTTACAGGACAGGGCTGAACACTGAAGCTTTCTTT. It translates to CASSYRTGLNTEAFF.

This sequence joins TRBV11-2 and TRBJ2-7; 10 positions agree with TRBD2. The CDR3 sequence is 18 residues long. Germline-derived CDR1 and CDR2 are SGHAT and FQNNGV. V shed 4 bases and J 3 bases; nucleotides not matched to a gene: 15. The CDR3 coding sequence is TGTGCCAGCAGCTCTGGCCTAGCGGGAGCCCCATCCCTCTACGAGCAGTACTTC. It specifies CASSSGLAGAPSLYEQYF.

This clone rates as medium-sized. The J gene is TRBJ2-2, the V gene TRBV4-2; maybe TRBD2 (7 bases). The CDR3 has 17 residues. The V and J ends lost 0 bases and 5 bases respectively, with 16 bases between them. The germline gives CDR1 LGHNA, CDR2 YNFKEQ. The CDR3 DNA reads as TGTGCCAGCAGCCAAGAAGGGCCGGGGGGCGAGACCGGGGAGCTGTTTTTT. Encoded protein: CASSQEGPGGETGELFF.

V usage is TRBV2 and J usage is TRBJ1-2, with 7 bases lining up with TRBD1. This CDR3 is built from 12 residues. Losses at the gene ends were 8 bases for V and 7 bases for J; bases not matched to a gene: 7. Germline CDR1 is SNHLY and CDR2 is FYNNEI. For the CDR3, the DNA is TGTGCCAGCGAGGGGGCAGGCAGTGGCTACACCTTC. Translation: CASEGAGSGYTF.

This clone was found once. This sequence joins TRBV6-5 and TRBJ2-1; D may be TRBD2 (5 bases). This CDR3 has 14 residues. V was clipped by 6 bases and J by 7 bases, with 16 bases between them. The germline V gene has CDR1 MNHEY and CDR2 SVGAGI. The CDR3 nucleotides read TGTGCCAGCAGGGAATCGAGGGAAGGGAATGAGCAGTTCTTC. This sequence encodes CASRESREGNEQFF.

This clone came up once. The rearrangement links TRBV9 to TRBJ2-1; D gene ambiguous. Trimming stripped 4 bases from V and 7 bases from J, with 6 bases between. The germline V gene encodes CDR1 SGDLS and CDR2 YYNGEE. This CDR3 has 11 residues. This CDR3 reads CASSLGNEQFF. DNA for the CDR3: TGTGCCAGCAGCCTAGGGAATGAGCAGTTCTTC.

This chain connects TRBV5-6 to TRBJ2-5; no clear D gene. Trimming removed 2 bases from V and 1 base from J, with 6 bases in between. The CDR3 sequence is 13 residues long. Per the germline V gene, CDR1 is SGHDT and CDR2 is YYEEEE. DNA for the CDR3: TGTGCCAGCAGCTTTTTAGGCCAAGAGACCCAGTACTTC. Protein: CASSFLGQETQYF.

The chain has TRBV4-1 and TRBJ2-3; possibly TRBD1 or TRBD2 for D (5 bases each). The CDR3 loop spans 15 amino acids. Germline assignment: CDR1 MGHRA and CDR2 YSYEKL. V was trimmed by 4 bases and J by 2 bases, leaving 13 bases between them. In nucleotides, the CDR3 is TGCGCCAGCAGCCGAGGGGAAGGAGACACAGATACGCAGTATTTT. This encodes CASSRGEGDTDTQYF.

The V and J genes are TRBV6-1 and TRBJ1-5, with D unclear. This CDR3 comprises 13 residues. Deletions cut 5 bases from V and 6 bases from J, with 11 bases between. Germline CDR1 MNHNS, CDR2 SASEGT. The CDR3 DNA reads as TGTGCCAGCAGTATTTCGGGAAGTCAGCCCCAGCATTTT. Translating it yields CASSISGSQPQHF.

The chain couples TRBV30 to TRBJ1-2, with TRBD1 as a possible D gene (6 bases). V lost 3 bases and J 4 bases, leaving 12 bases between the germline ends. The CDR3 has 13 amino acids. Germline V gene sequence: CDR1 GTSNPN, CDR2 SVGIG (reference sequence). The CDR3: CAWSFGGAYGYTF. CDR3 nucleotide sequence: TGTGCCTGGAGCTTCGGGGGGGCCTATGGCTACACCTTC. Drawing the rest from reference TRBV30 and TRBJ1-2, the complete variable domain is SQTIHQWPATLVQPVGSPLSLECTVEGTSNPNLYWYRQAAGRGLQLLFYSVGIGQISSEVPQNLSASRPQDRQFILSSKKLLLSDSGFYLCAWSFGGAYGYTFGSGTRLTVV.

CDR3 amino acids: CASSVGGPSYNEQFF. The CDR3 nucleotides are TGTGCCAGCAGCGTAGGAGGGCCCTCCTACAATGAGCAGTTCTTC. The chain links TRBV9 to TRBJ2-1; possibly TRBD2 for D (5 bases). The CDR3 spans 15 residues. Germline CDR1 SGDLS, CDR2 YYNGEE. The V and J ends lost 0 bases and 0 bases respectively, with 7 bases between them. The full variable domain, its missing parts supplied by reference TRBV9 and TRBJ2-1, is DSGVTQTPKHLITATGQRVTLRCSPRSGDLSVYWYQQSLDQGLQFLIQYYNGEERAKGNILERFSAQQFPDLHSELNLSSLELGDSALYFCASSVGGPSYNEQFFGPGTRLTVL.

The chain joins TRBV5-4 to TRBJ1-1; D gene uncertain. CDR1 and CDR2 (germline): SGHNT, YYREEE (reference sequence). This CDR3 region has 12 residues. Trimming removed 4 bases at V and 4 bases at J, with 8 bases between. The CDR3 DNA reads TGTGCCAGCAGCCGCCGGGGCACTGAAGCTTTCTTT. This encodes CASSRRGTEAFF.

A few counts support this clone. The rearrangement uses TRBV6-1 and TRBJ1-1; 8 bases align to TRBD1. J lost 2 bases, V lost 4 bases, and 6 bases had no gene match. The CDR3 length is 15 residues. The germline gives CDR1 MNHNS, CDR2 SASEGT. CDR3: CASSATGTGNTEAFF. CDR3 in DNA: TGTGCCAGCAGTGCGACCGGGACAGGCAACACTGAAGCTTTCTTT.

The table lists this clone with a count of one. This chain links TRBV29-1 with TRBJ1-1, with D uncertain. V lost 8 bases and J 6 bases, leaving 16 bases between the germline ends. The CDR3 loop spans 12 amino acids. CDR1 is SQVTM, CDR2 ANQGSEA, per germline. The DNA for the CDR3 is TGCAGCCCCTTACAGCCGCCCCCTGAAGCTTTCTTT. Its translation: CSPLQPPPEAFF.

This chain links TRBV6-1 with TRBJ2-4; 8 bases agree with TRBD1. V lost 1 base, J lost 6 bases, and 8 bases stayed unmatched. From germline, CDR1 is MNHNS and CDR2 SASEGT. CDR3 length: 16 amino acids. The CDR3 reads CASSEDGQGAGNIQYF. Here the CDR3 DNA reads TGTGCCAGCAGTGAAGATGGGCAGGGGGCTGGAAACATTCAGTACTTC.

V is TRBV9 and J is TRBJ2-1; D is unclear. This CDR3 spans 14 amino acids. Trimming pared 0 bases from V and 8 bases from J, leaving 12 bases between. The germline CDR1 and CDR2 sequences are SGDLS and YYNGEE. CDR3: CASSVGGWVDEQFF. The CDR3 DNA sequence: TGTGCCAGCAGCGTAGGTGGCTGGGTGGATGAGCAGTTCTTC.

The chain couples TRBV4-3 to TRBJ1-5, with D uncertain. The germline V gene encodes CDR1 LGHNA and CDR2 YSLEER. V lost 0 bases to trimming and J lost 5 bases, with 11 bases between them. This CDR3 has 15 amino acids. This CDR3 reads CASSQDRRVHQPQHF. In DNA form, the CDR3 reads TGCGCCAGCAGCCAAGATAGAAGGGTTCATCAGCCCCAGCATTTT.

The gene calls are TRBV6-1 and TRBJ1-1; D ambiguous. The CDR3 extends over 13 amino acids. Germline V gene data show CDR1 as MNHNS and CDR2 as SASEGT. V lost 7 bases, J lost 6 bases, and 15 bases lay in between. DNA for the CDR3: TGTGCCAGCATGCGGACGGATCAGGCTGAAGCTTTCTTT. This sequence encodes CASMRTDQAEAFF.

The chain links TRBV28 to TRBJ1-1, with 12 bases identical to TRBD1. The ends lost 5 bases at V and 4 bases at J; junction bases unmatched: 5. The CDR3 contains 15 residues. Germline loops: CDR1 MDHEN, CDR2 SYDVKM. The CDR3 coding sequence is TGTGCCAGCAGTCCCCCGGGACAGGGGGCCACTGAAGCTTTCTTT. This encodes CASSPPGQGATEAFF.

This sequence joins TRBV6-5 and TRBJ2-7; D unresolved. Germline V gene data show CDR1 as MNHEY and CDR2 as SVGAGI. The CDR3 runs to 13 residues. V dropped 2 bases and J dropped 2 bases, with 7 bases sitting between them. The CDR3 reads CASSYGPTYEQYV. CDR3 coding DNA: TGTGCCAGCAGTTACGGGCCAACCTACGAGCAGTACGTC.

The chain combines TRBV6-5 with TRBJ2-1; D gene uncertain. Germline V lookup: CDR1 MNHEY, CDR2 SVGAGI. The ends were cut back, 5 bases at V and 8 bases at J, with 10 bases in the middle. The CDR3 contains 12 residues. CDR3 in DNA: TGTGCCAGCAGTCGTTCGTCGGATGAGCAGTTCTTC. Translating it yields CASSRSSDEQFF.

V is TRBV27 and J is TRBJ2-7; no clear D. The CDR3 is made up of 11 amino acids. V was trimmed by 2 bases and J by 6 bases, leaving 5 bases between them. The V gene's germline CDR1 is MNHEY and CDR2 SMNVEV (reference sequence). CDR3 in amino acids: CASSLLCEQYF. The CDR3 DNA is TGTGCCAGCAGTTTACTGTGCGAGCAGTACTTC.

The rearrangement joins TRBV28 to TRBJ2-1, with no clear D. Deletions cut 2 bases from V and 9 bases from J, with 11 bases between. The CDR3 covers 13 residues. Germline V gene sequence: CDR1 MDHEN, CDR2 SYDVKM. CDR3 residues: CASSLVLETEQFF. CDR3 sequence (DNA): TGTGCCAGCAGTTTAGTTCTAGAAACTGAGCAGTTCTTC.

The chain couples TRBV9 to TRBJ2-3; D gene uncertain. The germline V and J ends were trimmed by 4 bases and 0 bases, with 9 bases remaining between them. The CDR3 is 14 residues long. The germline gives CDR1 SGDLS, CDR2 YYNGEE. This chain's CDR3 is CASSPYGSTDTQYF. The CDR3 DNA is TGTGCCAGCAGCCCGTATGGTAGCACAGATACGCAGTATTTT.

The rearrangement uses TRBV14 and TRBJ2-5; 9 nucleotides match TRBD2. The CDR3 sequence is 15 residues long. J was trimmed by 0 bases and V by 5 bases; bases with no gene match: 4. The germline CDR1 and CDR2 sequences are SGHDN and FVKESK. DNA of the CDR3: TGTGCCAGCAGCACTAGCGGGCGGTACCAAGAGACCCAGTACTTC. It is translated as CASSTSGRYQETQYF.

The rearrangement joins TRBV19 to TRBJ1-5; no reliable D call. Germline CDR1 and CDR2: LNHDA and SQIVND (reference sequence). Trimming removed 5 bases at V and 2 bases at J, with 13 bases between. The CDR3 has 15 residues. CDR3 protein: CASSGTQWGNQPQHF. CDR3 in DNA: TGTGCCAGTAGTGGAACCCAGTGGGGCAATCAGCCCCAGCATTTT.

The chain combines TRBV28 with TRBJ2-1; no clear D. Between the trimmed V and J ends, which lost 2 bases and 6 bases, there was a span of 11 bases. Germline V gives CDR1 MDHEN, CDR2 SYDVKM. This CDR3 has 14 residues. CDR3 nucleotide sequence: TGTGCCAGCAGTTTAAGACGTCAGGTCAATGAGCAGTTCTTC. Encoded protein: CASSLRRQVNEQFF.

This clone has only one observation. The V and J genes are TRBV30 and TRBJ2-3; 9 nucleotides match TRBD1. The V gene end was trimmed by 4 bases and the J gene end by 8 bases; junction bases not matched to a gene: 16. Germline V gene lookup returns CDR1 GTSNPN and CDR2 SVGIG (reference sequence). There are 16 residues in the CDR3. CDR3 in DNA: TGTGCCTGGATTGAACCGGGACAGGGTTTAATGGGTACGCAGTATTTT. Its protein is CAWIEPGQGLMGTQYF.

This clone was observed once. The chain joins TRBV2 to TRBJ1-1; 9 positions agree with TRBD1. With 7 bases clipped from V and 5 bases from J, the junction kept 2 bases outside the gene matches. This CDR3 is 12 amino acids long. CDR1 and CDR2 from the germline V gene are SNHLY and FYNNEI. The CDR3 is CASNRGRTEAFF. CDR3 DNA sequence: TGTGCCAGCAACAGGGGGCGGACTGAAGCTTTCTTT.

The rearrangement links TRBV7-9 to TRBJ2-1, with a weak D call TRBD2 (6 bases). Per the germline V gene, CDR1 is SEHNR and CDR2 is FQNEAQ (reference sequence). The V end lost 4 bases, the J end lost 13 bases, and 11 bases lay between the germline ends. This CDR3 comprises 11 residues. The DNA of the CDR3 is TGTGCCAGCAGCTGGAGCGGGTTCCAGTTCTTC. Residues: CASSWSGFQFF.